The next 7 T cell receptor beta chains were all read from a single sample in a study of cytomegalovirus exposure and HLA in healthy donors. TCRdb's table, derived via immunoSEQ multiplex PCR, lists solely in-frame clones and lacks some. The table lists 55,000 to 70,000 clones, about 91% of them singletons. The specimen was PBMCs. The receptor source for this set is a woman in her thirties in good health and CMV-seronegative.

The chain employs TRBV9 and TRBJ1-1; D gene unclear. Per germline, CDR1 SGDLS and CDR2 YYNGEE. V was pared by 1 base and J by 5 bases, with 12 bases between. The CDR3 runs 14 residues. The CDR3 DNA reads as TGTGCCAGCAGCGTAATTCCGGGAGAAACTGAAGCTTTCTTT. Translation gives CASSVIPGETEAFF.

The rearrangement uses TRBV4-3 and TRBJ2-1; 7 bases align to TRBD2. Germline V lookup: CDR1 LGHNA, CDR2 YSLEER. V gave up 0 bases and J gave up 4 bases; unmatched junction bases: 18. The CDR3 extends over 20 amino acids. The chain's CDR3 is CASSQEIPYGGSKSYNEQFF. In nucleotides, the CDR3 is TGCGCCAGCAGCCAAGAGATTCCCTATGGCGGGAGTAAATCTTACAATGAGCAGTTCTTC.

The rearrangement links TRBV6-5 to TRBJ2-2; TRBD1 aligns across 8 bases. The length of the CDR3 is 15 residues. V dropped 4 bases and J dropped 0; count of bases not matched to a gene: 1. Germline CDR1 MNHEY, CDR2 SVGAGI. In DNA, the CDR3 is TGTGCCAGCAGTTTACAGGGGGCGAACACCGGGGAGCTGTTTTTT. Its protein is CASSLQGANTGELFF.

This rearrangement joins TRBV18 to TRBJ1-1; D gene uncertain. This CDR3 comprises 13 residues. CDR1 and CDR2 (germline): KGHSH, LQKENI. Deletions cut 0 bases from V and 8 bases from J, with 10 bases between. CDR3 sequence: CASSPPTPDEAFF. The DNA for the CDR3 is TGTGCCAGCTCACCACCGACACCAGACGAAGCTTTCTTT.

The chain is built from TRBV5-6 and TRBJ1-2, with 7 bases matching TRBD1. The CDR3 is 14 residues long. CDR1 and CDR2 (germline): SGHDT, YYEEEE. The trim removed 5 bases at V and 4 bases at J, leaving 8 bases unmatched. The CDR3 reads CASSRPGQSYGYTF. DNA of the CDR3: TGTGCCAGCAGTAGACCGGGACAGAGCTATGGCTACACCTTC.

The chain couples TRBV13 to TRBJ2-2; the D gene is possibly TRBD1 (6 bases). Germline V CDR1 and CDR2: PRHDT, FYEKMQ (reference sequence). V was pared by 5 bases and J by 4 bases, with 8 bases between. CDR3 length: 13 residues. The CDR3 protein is CASSRGGTGELFF. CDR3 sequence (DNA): TGTGCCAGCAGCCGAGGGGGCACCGGGGAGCTGTTTTTT. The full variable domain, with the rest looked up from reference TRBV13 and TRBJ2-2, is AAGVIQSPRHLIKEKRETATLKCYPIPRHDTVYWYQQGPGQDPQFLISFYEKMQSDKGSIPDRFSAQQFSDYHSELNMSSLELGDSALYFCASSRGGTGELFFGEGSRLTVL.

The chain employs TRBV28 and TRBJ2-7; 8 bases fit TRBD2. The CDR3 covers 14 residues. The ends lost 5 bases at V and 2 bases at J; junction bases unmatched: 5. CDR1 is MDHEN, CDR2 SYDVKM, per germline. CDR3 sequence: CASSDSGTPYEQYF. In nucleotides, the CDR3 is TGTGCCAGCAGTGATAGCGGGACCCCCTACGAGCAGTACTTC.